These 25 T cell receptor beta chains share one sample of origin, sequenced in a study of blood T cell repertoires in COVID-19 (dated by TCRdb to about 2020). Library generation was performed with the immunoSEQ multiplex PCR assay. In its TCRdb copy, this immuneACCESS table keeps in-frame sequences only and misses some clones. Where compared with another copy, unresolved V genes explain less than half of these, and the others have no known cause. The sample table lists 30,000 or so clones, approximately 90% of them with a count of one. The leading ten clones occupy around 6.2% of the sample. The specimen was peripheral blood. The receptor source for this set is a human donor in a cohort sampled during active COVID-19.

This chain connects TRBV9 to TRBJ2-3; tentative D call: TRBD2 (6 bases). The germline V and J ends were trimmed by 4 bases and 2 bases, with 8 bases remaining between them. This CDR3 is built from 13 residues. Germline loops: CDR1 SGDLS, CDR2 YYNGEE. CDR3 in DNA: TGTGCCAGCAGCCGGGACTTCACAGATACGCAGTATTTT. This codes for CASSRDFTDTQYF.

In DNA form, the CDR3 reads TGTGCCACTCAGGGAGGCAATGAGCAGTTCTTC. Protein sequence: CATQGGNEQFF. The chain employs TRBV10-3 and TRBJ2-1, with a tentative D call TRBD2 (6 bases). Germline values: CDR1 ENHRY, CDR2 SYGVKD. V lost 10 bases, J lost 6 bases, and 10 bases lay in between. This CDR3 contains 11 residues.

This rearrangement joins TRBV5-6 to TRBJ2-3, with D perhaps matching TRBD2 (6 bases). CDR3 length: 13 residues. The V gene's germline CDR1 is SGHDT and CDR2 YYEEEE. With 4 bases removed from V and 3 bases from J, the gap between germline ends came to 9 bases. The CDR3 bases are TGTGCCAGCAGCCCCGGGACTACAGATACGCAGTATTTT. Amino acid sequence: CASSPGTTDTQYF. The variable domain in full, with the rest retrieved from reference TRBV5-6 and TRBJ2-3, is DAGVTQSPTHLIKTRGQQVTLRCSPKSGHDTVSWYQQALGQGPQFIFQYYEEEERQRGNFPDRFSGHQFPNYSSELNVNALLLGDSALYLCASSPGTTDTQYFGPGTRLTVL.

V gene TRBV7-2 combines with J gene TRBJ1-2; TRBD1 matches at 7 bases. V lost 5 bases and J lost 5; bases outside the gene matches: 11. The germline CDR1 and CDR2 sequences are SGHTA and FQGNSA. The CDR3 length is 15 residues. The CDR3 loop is CASSVTGEPRYGYTF. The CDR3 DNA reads TGTGCCAGCAGCGTAACAGGGGAACCTAGGTATGGCTACACCTTC.

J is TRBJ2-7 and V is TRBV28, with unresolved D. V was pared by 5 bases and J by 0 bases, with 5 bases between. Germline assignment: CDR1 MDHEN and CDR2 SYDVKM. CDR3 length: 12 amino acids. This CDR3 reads CASSPFSYEQYF. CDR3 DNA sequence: TGTGCCAGCAGTCCGTTCTCCTACGAGCAGTACTTC.

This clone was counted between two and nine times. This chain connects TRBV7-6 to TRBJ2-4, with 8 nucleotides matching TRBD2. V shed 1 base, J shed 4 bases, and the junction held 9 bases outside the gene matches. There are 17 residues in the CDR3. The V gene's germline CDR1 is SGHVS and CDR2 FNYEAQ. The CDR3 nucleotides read TGTGCCAGCAGCTTAGAGGTTTTCAGCGGGGGTAAAAACATTCAGTACTTC. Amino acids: CASSLEVFSGGKNIQYF.

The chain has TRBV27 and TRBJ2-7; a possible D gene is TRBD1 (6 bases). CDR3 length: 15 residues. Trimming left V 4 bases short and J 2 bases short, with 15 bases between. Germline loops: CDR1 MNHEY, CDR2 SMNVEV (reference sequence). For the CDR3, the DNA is TGTGCCAGCAGTTCTCTTGTTGACAGGACCTACGAGCAGTACTTC. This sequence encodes CASSSLVDRTYEQYF.

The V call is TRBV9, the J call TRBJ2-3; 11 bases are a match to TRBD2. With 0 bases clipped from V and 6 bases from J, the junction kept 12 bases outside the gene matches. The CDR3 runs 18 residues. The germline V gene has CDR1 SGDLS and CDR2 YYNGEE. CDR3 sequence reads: CASSVGVTSGALRDTQYF. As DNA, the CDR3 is TGTGCCAGCAGCGTAGGTGTGACTAGCGGGGCTCTCAGGGATACGCAGTATTTT.

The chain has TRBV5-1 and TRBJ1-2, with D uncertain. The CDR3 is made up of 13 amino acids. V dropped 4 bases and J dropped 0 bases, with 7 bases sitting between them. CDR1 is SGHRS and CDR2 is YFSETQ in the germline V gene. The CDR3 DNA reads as TGCGCCAGCAGCCGAGAAGCTAACTATGGCTACACCTTC. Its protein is CASSREANYGYTF.

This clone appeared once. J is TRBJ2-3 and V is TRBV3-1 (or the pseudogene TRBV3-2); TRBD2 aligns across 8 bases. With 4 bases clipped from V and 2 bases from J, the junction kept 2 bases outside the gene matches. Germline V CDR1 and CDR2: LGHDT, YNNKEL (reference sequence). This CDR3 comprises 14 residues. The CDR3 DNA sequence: TGTGCCAGCAGCCTAGCGGGGATCACAGATACGCAGTATTTT. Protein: CASSLAGITDTQYF.

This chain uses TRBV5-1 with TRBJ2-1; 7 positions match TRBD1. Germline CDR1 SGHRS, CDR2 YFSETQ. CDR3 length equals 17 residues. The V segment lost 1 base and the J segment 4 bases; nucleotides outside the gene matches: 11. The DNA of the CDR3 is TGCGCCAGCAGCTTGCGTTCCGGGACAGAATCTTACAATGAGCAGTTCTTC. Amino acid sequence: CASSLRSGTESYNEQFF.

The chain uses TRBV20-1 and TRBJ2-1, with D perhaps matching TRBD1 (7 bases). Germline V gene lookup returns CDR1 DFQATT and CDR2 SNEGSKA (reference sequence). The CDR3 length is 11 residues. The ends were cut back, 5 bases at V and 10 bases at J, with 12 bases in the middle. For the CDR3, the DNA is TGCAGTGCTTTCAGGGGGGAGGAGCAGTTCTTC. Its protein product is CSAFRGEEQFF.

The chain's CDR3 is CASSINGGTGANVLTF. CDR3 sequence (DNA): TGTGCCAGCAGTATAAACGGCGGGACTGGGGCCAACGTCCTGACTTTC. This chain links TRBV27 with TRBJ2-6, with D tentatively TRBD2 (6 bases). V was clipped by 5 bases and J by 2 bases, with 13 bases between them. CDR1 MNHEY and CDR2 SMNVEV come from the germline V gene (reference sequence). The CDR3 contains 16 residues.

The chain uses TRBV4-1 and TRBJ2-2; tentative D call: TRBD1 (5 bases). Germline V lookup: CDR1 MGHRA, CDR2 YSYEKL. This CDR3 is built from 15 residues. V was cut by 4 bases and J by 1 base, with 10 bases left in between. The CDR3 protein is CASSLTQGNTGELFF. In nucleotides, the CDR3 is TGCGCCAGCAGCCTAACGCAGGGGAACACCGGGGAGCTGTTTTTT.

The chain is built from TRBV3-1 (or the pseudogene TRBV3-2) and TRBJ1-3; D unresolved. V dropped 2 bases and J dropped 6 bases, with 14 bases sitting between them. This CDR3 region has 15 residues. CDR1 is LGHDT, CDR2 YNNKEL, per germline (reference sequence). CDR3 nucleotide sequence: TGTGCCAGCAGCCAATCGATCCAACGGGAAAACACCATATATTTT. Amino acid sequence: CASSQSIQRENTIYF.

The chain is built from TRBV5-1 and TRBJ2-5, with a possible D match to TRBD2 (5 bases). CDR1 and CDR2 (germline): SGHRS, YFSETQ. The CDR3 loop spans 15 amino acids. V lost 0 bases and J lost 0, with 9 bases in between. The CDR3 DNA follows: TGCGCCAGCAGCTTGGAACCCGGGAACCAAGAGACCCAGTACTTC. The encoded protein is CASSLEPGNQETQYF.

The CDR3 DNA reads as TGTGCCAGCTCCCCCCGGGACAGGGCTCCGTATGGCTACACCTTC. Translating it yields CASSPRDRAPYGYTF. This chain connects TRBV7-6 to TRBJ1-2; 9 nucleotides match TRBD1. The CDR3 consists of 15 residues. Germline lookup yields CDR1 SGHVS and CDR2 FNYEAQ. V lost 8 bases and J lost 5; bases outside the gene matches: 12.

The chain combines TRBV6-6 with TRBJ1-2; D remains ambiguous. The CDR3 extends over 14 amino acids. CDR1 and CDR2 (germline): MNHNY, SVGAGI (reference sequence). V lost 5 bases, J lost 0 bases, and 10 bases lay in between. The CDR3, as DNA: TGTGCCAGCAGTGCCACGGGTTCTAACTATGGCTACACCTTC. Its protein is CASSATGSNYGYTF.

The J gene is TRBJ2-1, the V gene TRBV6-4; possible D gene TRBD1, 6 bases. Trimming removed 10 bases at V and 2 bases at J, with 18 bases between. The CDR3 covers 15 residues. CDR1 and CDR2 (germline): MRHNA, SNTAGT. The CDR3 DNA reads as TGTGCCATACCAGGGGCTGAGCCCCCCTACAATGAGCAGTTCTTC. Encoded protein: CAIPGAEPPYNEQFF.

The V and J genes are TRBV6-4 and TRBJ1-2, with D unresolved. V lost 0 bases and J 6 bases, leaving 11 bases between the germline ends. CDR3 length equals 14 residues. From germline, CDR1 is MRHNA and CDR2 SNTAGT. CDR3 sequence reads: CASSDSEGRDGYTF. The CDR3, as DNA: TGTGCCAGCAGTGACTCCGAGGGTAGGGATGGCTACACCTTC.

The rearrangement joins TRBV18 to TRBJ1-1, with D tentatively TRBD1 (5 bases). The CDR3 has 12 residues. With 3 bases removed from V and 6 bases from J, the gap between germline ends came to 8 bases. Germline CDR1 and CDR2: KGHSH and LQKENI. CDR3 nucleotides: TGTGCCAGCTCACCCGGGGGGGCTGAAGCTTTCTTT. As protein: CASSPGGAEAFF.

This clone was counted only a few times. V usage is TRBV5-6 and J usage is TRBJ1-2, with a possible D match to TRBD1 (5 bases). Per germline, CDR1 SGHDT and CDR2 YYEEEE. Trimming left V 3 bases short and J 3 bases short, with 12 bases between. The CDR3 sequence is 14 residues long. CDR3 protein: CASSSLTVDYGYTF. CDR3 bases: TGTGCCAGCAGCTCCTTGACAGTAGACTATGGCTACACCTTC.

CDR3 sequence: CASSYQGAYEQYF. In DNA, the CDR3 is TGTGCCAGCAGCTATCAGGGGGCCTACGAGCAGTACTTC. The rearrangement links TRBV5-6 to TRBJ2-7, with TRBD1 identical over 7 bases. CDR3 length: 13 residues. V trimming: 3 bases; J trimming: 2 bases; junction bases outside the gene matches: 2. Germline-derived CDR1 and CDR2 are SGHDT and YYEEEE.

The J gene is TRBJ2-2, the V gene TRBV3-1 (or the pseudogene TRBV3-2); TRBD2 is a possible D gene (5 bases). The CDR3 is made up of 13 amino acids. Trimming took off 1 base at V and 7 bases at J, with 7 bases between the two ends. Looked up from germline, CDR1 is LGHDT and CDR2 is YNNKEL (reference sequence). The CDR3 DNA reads TGTGCCAGCAGCCAAGGAGGGTTCGGGGAGCTGTTTTTT. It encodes CASSQGGFGELFF.

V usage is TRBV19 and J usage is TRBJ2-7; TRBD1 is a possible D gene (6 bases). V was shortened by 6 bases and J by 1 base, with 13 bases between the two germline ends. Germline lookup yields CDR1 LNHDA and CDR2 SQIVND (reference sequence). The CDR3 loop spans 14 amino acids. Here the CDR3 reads CASRAGDSSYEQYF. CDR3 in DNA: TGTGCCAGTAGGGCAGGGGATTCGTCCTACGAGCAGTACTTC.